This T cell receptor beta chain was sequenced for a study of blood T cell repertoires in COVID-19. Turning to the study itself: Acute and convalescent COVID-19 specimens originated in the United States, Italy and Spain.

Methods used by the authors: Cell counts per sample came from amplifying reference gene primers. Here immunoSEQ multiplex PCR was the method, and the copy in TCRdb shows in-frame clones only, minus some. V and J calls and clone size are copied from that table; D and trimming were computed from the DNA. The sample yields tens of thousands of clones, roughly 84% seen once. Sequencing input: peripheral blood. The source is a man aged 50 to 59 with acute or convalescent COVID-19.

For the CDR3, the DNA is TGTGCCAGCAGCTTAGGGCGCGGGTCTCCGAAGTACAATGAGCAGTTCTTC. It yields the protein CASSLGRGSPKYNEQFF. The chain couples TRBV11-3 to TRBJ2-1, with a possible D match to TRBD2 (5 bases). The length of the CDR3 is 17 residues. CDR1 is SGHNT and CDR2 is YENEEA in the germline V gene. The V end lost 1 base, the J end lost 4 bases, and 17 bases lay between the germline ends.